The 21 T cell receptor beta chains below were found in one sample sequenced in a study of blood T cell repertoires in COVID-19. Only in-frame clones appear in the TCRdb table, and some are missing; sequencing was by immunoSEQ multiplex PCR. The sample carries 200,000 to 300,000 clones, about 90% recorded once. Sequencing input: peripheral blood. These receptors all stem from a man in his thirties or forties with COVID-19, enrolled during active disease.

V usage is TRBV11-1 and J usage is TRBJ2-2; D is perhaps TRBD2 (6 bases). Per the germline V gene, CDR1 is SGHAT and CDR2 is FQDESV (reference sequence). The V end lost 5 bases, the J end lost 1 base, and 14 bases lay between the germline ends. The CDR3 totals 16 residues. In DNA form, the CDR3 reads TGTGCCAGCAGCCCAGTCCGGGGGTGGAACACCGGGGAGCTGTTTTTT. Translating it yields CASSPVRGWNTGELFF.

The J gene is TRBJ1-1, the V gene TRBV5-1; 9 nucleotides line up with TRBD1. Germline V CDR1 and CDR2: SGHRS, YFSETQ. This CDR3 spans 18 amino acids. Germline trimming cut 1 base from V and 1 base from J; bases unmatched to any gene: 11. CDR3 sequence: CASSLLGGRDRANTEAFF. As DNA, the CDR3 is TGCGCCAGCAGCTTGTTGGGCGGTAGGGACAGGGCGAACACTGAAGCTTTCTTT.

The chain recombines TRBV7-9 with TRBJ1-1; 7 bases agree with TRBD1. The CDR3 has 12 residues. V lost 5 bases to trimming and J lost 11 bases; unmatched junction nucleotides: 8. Germline V gene sequence: CDR1 SEHNR, CDR2 FQNEAQ (reference sequence). The CDR3 protein is CASSPADRAAFF. The CDR3 DNA reads TGTGCCAGCAGCCCAGCAGACAGGGCGGCTTTCTTT.

The rearrangement joins TRBV6-5 to TRBJ2-2; 8 nucleotides line up with TRBD2. The CDR3 runs 15 residues. From germline, CDR1 is MNHEY and CDR2 SVGAGI. V was clipped by 0 bases and J by 8 bases; unmatched bases: 5. The CDR3: CASSYSRGASGELFF. The CDR3 coding sequence is TGTGCCAGCAGTTACTCGCGGGGGGCTTCGGGGGAGCTGTTTTTT.

The V gene is TRBV19, the J gene TRBJ1-1; D is unresolved. Germline CDR1 LNHDA, CDR2 SQIVND (reference sequence). This CDR3 is built from 12 residues. V lost 3 bases to trimming and J lost 6 bases, with 8 bases between them. CDR3 sequence (DNA): TGTGCCAGTAGTATTCGGGGAGCTGAAGCTTTCTTT. Translated: CASSIRGAEAFF.

CDR3 nucleotides: TGCAGCGTGTCCGGGGTCGCGCAGTATTTT. Its translation is CSVSGVAQYF. The rearrangement links TRBV29-1 to TRBJ2-3; perhaps TRBD2 as D (5 bases). Per germline, CDR1 SQVTM and CDR2 ANQGSEA. Trimming removed 6 bases from V and 10 bases from J, with 11 bases in between. The CDR3 is 10 amino acids.

The chain uses TRBV30 and TRBJ2-7; D may be TRBD1 (6 bases). There are 14 residues in the CDR3. The V gene's germline CDR1 is GTSNPN and CDR2 SVGIG (reference sequence). Trimming left V 3 bases short and J 7 bases short, with 19 bases between. The CDR3 loop is CAWRIDPGHGEQYF. DNA of the CDR3: TGTGCCTGGAGAATAGATCCGGGACACGGGGAGCAGTACTTC.

CDR3: CASSDNRERHEQYF. In nucleotides, the CDR3 is TGTGCCAGCAGCGATAACAGGGAGAGGCACGAGCAGTACTTC. The chain has TRBV11-1 and TRBJ2-7; D is perhaps TRBD1 (6 bases). Germline-derived CDR1 and CDR2 are SGHAT and FQDESV (reference sequence). V lost 5 bases to trimming and J lost 5 bases, with 16 bases between them. The CDR3 is made up of 14 amino acids. Full variable domain (missing parts from reference TRBV11-1 and TRBJ2-7): EAEVAQSPRYKITEKSQAVAFWCDPISGHATLYWYRQILGQGPELLVQFQDESVVDDSQLPKDRFSAERLKGVDSTLKIQPAELGDSAMYLCASSDNRERHEQYFGPGTRLTVT.

The gene calls are TRBV9 and TRBJ1-1, with D perhaps TRBD1 (5 bases). The CDR3 length is 14 residues. Deletions cut 2 bases from V and 6 bases from J, with 14 bases between. Germline CDR1 and CDR2: SGDLS and YYNGEE. DNA of the CDR3: TGTGCCAGCAGCGTCGGGGGTGGAGTACCTGAAGCTTTCTTT. Translated: CASSVGGGVPEAFF. The entire variable domain, with the rest obtained from reference TRBV9 and TRBJ1-1, is as follows: DSGVTQTPKHLITATGQRVTLRCSPRSGDLSVYWYQQSLDQGLQFLIQYYNGEERAKGNILERFSAQQFPDLHSELNLSSLELGDSALYFCASSVGGGVPEAFFGQGTRLTVV.

The CDR3: CAPAPAQGTNTEAFF. The CDR3 nucleotides are TGTGCCCCCGCTCCAGCCCAGGGGACCAACACTGAAGCTTTCTTT. J is TRBJ1-1 and V is TRBV7-5; no DNA check was done on the table's D call, TRBD1. TRBV7-5 is deemed a pseudogene. The CDR3 has 15 amino acids.

The chain couples TRBV7-3 to TRBJ2-7; 7 bases are shared with TRBD1. Germline CDR1 is SGHTA and CDR2 is FQGTGA. This CDR3 spans 13 amino acids. Trimming at V came to 3 bases and at J to 3 bases, leaving 2 bases not matched to a gene. CDR3 bases: TGTGCCAGCAGCTTTGGACAGGACTACGAGCAGTACTTC. Translation: CASSFGQDYEQYF.

The rearrangement links TRBV10-3 to TRBJ1-1; TRBD1 agrees at 10 bases. This CDR3 spans 15 amino acids. Germline V CDR1 and CDR2: ENHRY, SYGVKD. The V and J ends lost 7 bases and 6 bases, in that order; junction bases with no gene match: 11. CDR3 residues: CAITRDRGPGAEAFF. CDR3 coding DNA: TGTGCCATCACGAGGGACAGGGGCCCAGGAGCTGAAGCTTTCTTT.

This clone was seen a single time. V is TRBV7-2 and J is TRBJ2-7, with TRBD2 as a possible D gene (6 bases). V gave up 2 bases and J gave up 5 bases, with 13 bases separating them. CDR1 is SGHTA, CDR2 FQGNSA, per germline. CDR3 length: 14 residues. CDR3 protein: CASSLWGVVHEQYF. The CDR3 DNA is TGTGCCAGCAGCTTATGGGGGGTCGTCCACGAGCAGTACTTC.

A few counts support this clone. The V gene is TRBV9, the J gene TRBJ1-2; 9 bases map to TRBD1. Per germline, CDR1 SGDLS and CDR2 YYNGEE. V lost 2 bases, J lost 6 bases, and 2 bases stayed unmatched. The CDR3 loop spans 13 amino acids. The chain's CDR3 is CASSVRQGDGYTF. Written as DNA, the CDR3 is TGTGCCAGCAGCGTTAGACAGGGGGATGGCTACACCTTC.

This CDR3 reads CASSSRQRHLYGKLFF. Written as DNA, the CDR3 is TGTGCCAGCAGTTCCCGACAGAGGCACTTGTATGGGAAACTGTTTTTT. The chain has TRBV6-5 and TRBJ1-4; a possible D gene is TRBD1 (5 bases). The CDR3 spans 16 residues. V was trimmed by 4 bases and J by 11 bases, leaving 23 bases between them. Germline CDR1 and CDR2: MNHEY and SVGAGI.

The J gene is TRBJ2-3, the V gene TRBV21-1; the table's D call TRBD1 went unverified against the DNA. TRBV21-1 constitutes a pseudogene. The CDR3 is 20 amino acids. In DNA form, the CDR3 reads TGTGCCAGCAGCAAAGGAAGCAGGGGGCGGGTCGGAGGGAGCACAGATACGCAGTATTTT. This sequence encodes CASSKGSRGRVGGSTDTQYF.

This clone was seen just once. The CDR3 here is CASSLKGQLSEQYF. The CDR3 coding sequence is TGTGCCAGCAGCTTAAAGGGACAGCTCTCCGAGCAGTACTTC. V usage is TRBV7-9 and J usage is TRBJ2-7; 7 nucleotides agree with TRBD1. Germline loops: CDR1 SEHNR, CDR2 FQNEAQ (reference sequence). This CDR3 region has 14 residues. V was pared by 2 bases and J by 6 bases, with 7 bases of the junction left unmatched. The entire variable domain, with the rest obtained from reference TRBV7-9 and TRBJ2-7, is as follows: DTGVSQNPRHKITKRGQNVTFRCDPISEHNRLYWYRQTLGQGPEFLTYFQNEAQLEKSRLLSDRFSAERPKGSFSTLEIQRTEQGDSAMYLCASSLKGQLSEQYFGPGTRLTVT.

This chain uses TRBV7-9 with TRBJ1-3, with D possibly being TRBD1 (6 bases). Germline V gene sequence: CDR1 SEHNR, CDR2 FQNEAQ (reference sequence). This CDR3 is 15 amino acids long. Trimming removed 7 bases from V and 4 bases from J, with 17 bases in between. The CDR3 spells CASTDITGSGNTIYF. The CDR3 coding sequence is TGTGCCAGCACCGACATCACAGGGTCGGGAAACACCATATATTTT.

The genes are TRBV28 and TRBJ2-7; D is uncertain. There are 11 residues in the CDR3. V was clipped by 8 bases and J by 7 bases, with 12 bases between them. The V gene's germline CDR1 is MDHEN and CDR2 SYDVKM. The CDR3 DNA reads TGTGCCAGCCAGACAAAACGGGAGCAGTACTTC. It yields the protein CASQTKREQYF.

The chain is built from TRBV9 and TRBJ2-7; possibly TRBD2 for D (5 bases). The CDR3 totals 15 residues. V lost 1 base and J lost 4, with 15 bases in between. Germline-derived CDR1 and CDR2 are SGDLS and YYNGEE. Here the CDR3 reads CASSVLPGMGYEQYF. Written as DNA, the CDR3 is TGTGCCAGCAGCGTACTTCCGGGGATGGGGTACGAGCAGTACTTC.

The chain recombines TRBV19 with TRBJ1-5; D ambiguous. Germline assignment: CDR1 LNHDA and CDR2 SQIVND (reference sequence). The CDR3 length is 11 residues. With 5 bases removed from V and 6 bases from J, the gap between germline ends came to 5 bases. DNA of the CDR3: TGTGCCAGTAGTTACGGTCAGCCCCAGCATTTT. It codes for CASSYGQPQHF.